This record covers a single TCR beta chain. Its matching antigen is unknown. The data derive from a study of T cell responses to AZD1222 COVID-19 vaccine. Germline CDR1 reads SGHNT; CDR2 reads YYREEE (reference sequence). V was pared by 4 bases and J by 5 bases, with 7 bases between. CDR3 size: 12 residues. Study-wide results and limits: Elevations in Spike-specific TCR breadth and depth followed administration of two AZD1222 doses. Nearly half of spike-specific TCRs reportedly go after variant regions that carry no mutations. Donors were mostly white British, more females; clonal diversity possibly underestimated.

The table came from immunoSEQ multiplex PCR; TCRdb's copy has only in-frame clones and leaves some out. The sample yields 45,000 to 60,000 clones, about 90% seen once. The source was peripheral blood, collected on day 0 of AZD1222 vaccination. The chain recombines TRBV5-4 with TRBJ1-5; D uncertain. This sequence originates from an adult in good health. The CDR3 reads CASSQDDQPQHF. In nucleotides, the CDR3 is TGTGCCAGCAGCCAGGACGATCAGCCCCAGCATTTT.